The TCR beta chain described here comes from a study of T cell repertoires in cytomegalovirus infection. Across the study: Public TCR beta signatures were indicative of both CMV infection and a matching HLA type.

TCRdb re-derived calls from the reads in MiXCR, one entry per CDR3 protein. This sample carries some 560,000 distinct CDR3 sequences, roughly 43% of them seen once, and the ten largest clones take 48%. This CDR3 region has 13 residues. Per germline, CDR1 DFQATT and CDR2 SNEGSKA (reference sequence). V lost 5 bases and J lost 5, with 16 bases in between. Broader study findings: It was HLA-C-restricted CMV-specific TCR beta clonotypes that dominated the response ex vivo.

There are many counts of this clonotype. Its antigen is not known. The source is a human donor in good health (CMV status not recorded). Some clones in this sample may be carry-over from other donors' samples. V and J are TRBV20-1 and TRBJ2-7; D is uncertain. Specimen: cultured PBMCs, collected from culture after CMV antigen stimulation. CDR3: CSAAAGSRDEQYF. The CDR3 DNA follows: TGCAGTGCTGCCGCCGGCAGCCGGGACGAGCAGTACTTC.